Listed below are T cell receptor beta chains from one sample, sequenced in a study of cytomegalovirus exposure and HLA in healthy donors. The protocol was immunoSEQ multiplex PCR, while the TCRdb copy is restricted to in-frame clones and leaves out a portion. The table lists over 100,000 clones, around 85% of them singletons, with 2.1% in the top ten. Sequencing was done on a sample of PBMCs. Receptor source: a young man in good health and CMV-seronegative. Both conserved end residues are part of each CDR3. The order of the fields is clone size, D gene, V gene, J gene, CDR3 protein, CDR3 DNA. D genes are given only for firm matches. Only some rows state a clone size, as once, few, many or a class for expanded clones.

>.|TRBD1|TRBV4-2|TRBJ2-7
CASSQGSGTGGSYEQYF
TGTGCCAGCAGCCAAGGGTCAGGGACAGGGGGATCTTACGAGCAGTACTTC
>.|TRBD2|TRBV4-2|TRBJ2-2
CASSQVQTNAGGLGELFF
TGTGCCAGCAGCCAAGTTCAAACGAATGCGGGGGGGCTCGGGGAGCTGTTTTTT
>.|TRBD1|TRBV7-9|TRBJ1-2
CASSFSDGQGPNYGYTF
TGTGCCAGCAGCTTCAGTGACGGACAGGGTCCAAACTATGGCTACACCTTC
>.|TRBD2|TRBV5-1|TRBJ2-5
CASSLRAGVPETQYF
TGCGCCAGCAGCTTGAGAGCGGGGGTGCCCGAGACCCAGTACTTC
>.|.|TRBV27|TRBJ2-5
CASSLAGETQYF
TGTGCCAGCAGTTTAGCCGGGGAGACCCAGTACTTC
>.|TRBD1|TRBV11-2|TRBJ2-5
CASSSTGGAETQYF
TGTGCCAGCAGCTCAACAGGGGGCGCCGAGACCCAGTACTTC
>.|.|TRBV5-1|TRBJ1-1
CASSFMSEGNEAFF
TGCGCCAGCAGCTTTATGAGTGAGGGAAATGAAGCTTTCTTT
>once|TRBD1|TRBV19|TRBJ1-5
CASSPQGGYSNQPQHF
TGTGCCAGTAGTCCCCAGGGGGGATATAGCAATCAGCCCCAGCATTTT
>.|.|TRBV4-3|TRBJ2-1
CASSQDPGSAHFNEQFF
TGCGCCAGCAGCCAAGACCCTGGGAGCGCCCATTTCAATGAGCAGTTCTTC
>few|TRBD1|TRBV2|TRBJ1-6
CATGQGYNSPLHF
TGTGCCACGGGACAGGGCTATAATTCACCCCTCCACTTT
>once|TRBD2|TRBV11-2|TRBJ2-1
CASSFLLAANEQFF
TGTGCCAGCAGCTTTTTACTAGCGGCTAATGAGCAGTTCTTC
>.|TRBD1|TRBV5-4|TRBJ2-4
CASSFPGTGKNIQYF
TGTGCCAGCAGCTTTCCCGGGACAGGGAAAAACATTCAGTACTTC
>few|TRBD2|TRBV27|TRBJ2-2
CASSSTTPLAGGINTGELFF
TGTGCCAGCAGTTCCACCACCCCCCTCGCGGGGGGGATTAACACCGGGGAGCTGTTTTTT
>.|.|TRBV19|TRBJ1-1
CASRRRRGLGNTEAFF
TGTGCCAGTAGACGCCGTCGGGGACTGGGGAACACTGAAGCTTTCTTT
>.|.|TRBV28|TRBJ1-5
CASSPQSYSNQPQHF
TGTGCCAGCAGTCCACAATCTTATAGCAATCAGCCCCAGCATTTT
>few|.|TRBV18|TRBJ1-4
CASSPEFREGEKLFF
TGTGCCAGCTCACCAGAATTTAGGGAGGGTGAAAAACTGTTTTTT
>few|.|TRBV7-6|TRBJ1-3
CASSLGQAYSGNTIYF
TGTGCCAGCAGCTTAGGGCAGGCCTACTCTGGAAACACCATATATTTT
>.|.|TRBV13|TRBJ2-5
CASSRDKETQYF
TGTGCCAGCAGCCGGGACAAAGAGACCCAGTACTTC
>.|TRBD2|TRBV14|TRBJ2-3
CASSQVAGARTDTQYF
TGTGCCAGCAGCCAAGTAGCGGGGGCCCGCACAGATACGCAGTATTTT
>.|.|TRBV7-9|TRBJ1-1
CASSYRSTEAFF
TGTGCCAGCAGCTACCGCAGCACTGAAGCTTTCTTT
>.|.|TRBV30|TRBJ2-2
CAWSVQVGELFF
TGTGCCTGGAGTGTACAGGTCGGGGAGCTGTTTTTT
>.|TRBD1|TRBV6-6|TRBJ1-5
CASTEQGFQPQHF
TGTGCCAGCACCGAACAGGGGTTTCAGCCCCAGCATTTT